The clone carrying this T cell receptor beta chain was seen many times. Its matching antigen is unknown. CDR3 length: 17 residues. The germline CDR1 and CDR2 sequences are SGDLS and YYNGEE. J gave up 5 bases and V 0 bases, and 8 bases lay outside the gene matches. The sample belongs to a study of Graves' ophthalmopathy and Graves' hyperthyroidism. Study-level points and caveats: Using 13 signatures, a model distinguished ophthalmopathy from stable hyperthyroidism, reaching roughly 90% sensitivity and 70% to 83% specificity.

Researchers took RNA transcripts and amplified TCR beta CDR3 regions from them. The first-round RT-PCR employed HTBI primers together with the Qiagen OneStep RT-PCR kit. A multiplex PCR was then performed as the second round. TCRdb called the multiplex PCR reads again in MiXCR, with one record for every CDR3 protein. Seen here are roughly 420,000 distinct CDR3 sequences, more than 20% observed once, and the top ten hold around 3.2%. The sequence derives from a woman under 30 with stable Graves' hyperthyroidism. Material: peripheral blood. The chain links TRBV9 to TRBJ2-5; the match to TRBD2 covers 12 bases. The CDR3 loop reads CASSVAASGRARETQYF. CDR3 coding DNA: TGTGCCAGCAGCGTAGCTGCTAGCGGGAGGGCCCGGGAGACCCAGTACTTC. The complete variable domain, with remaining parts taken from reference TRBV9 and TRBJ2-5, reads DSGVTQTPKHLITATGQRVTLRCSPRSGDLSVYWYQQSLDQGLQFLIQYYNGEERAKGNILERFSAQQFPDLHSELNLSSLELGDSALYFCASSVAASGRARETQYFGPGTRLLVL.